What follows describes a single TCR beta chain. What this receptor recognizes is not known. No base quality information exists; no much larger clone differs at one position. This record comes from a study of a mutant IDH1 vaccine in newly diagnosed glioma (dated by TCRdb to the early 2020s). In terms of the full investigation: Patients were given eight vaccinations, in weeks 1, 3, 5, 7, 11, 15, 19 and 23, which matched visits V03 through V10. Vaccination was initiated 4-6 weeks after radiotherapy alone, or concurrently with temozolomide cycles in the chemotherapy-containing groups. The approximately 32 treated patients were approximately 62% male and 37.5% female, with a mean age of roughly 40 years. Before enrollment, patients had received standard therapy of radiotherapy alone, temozolomide alone, or radiochemotherapy with temozolomide; most received the combination. Peripheral blood was drawn at six visits: V03 (baseline), V05, V07, V10, V12 and V13. For exploratory analyses, about two dozen treated patients had longitudinal TCRB deep sequencing done wherever samples were available.

The library was produced with the immunoSEQ multiplex PCR assay. Rearranged TCR beta chain sequences were amplified using the hsTCRB Kit according to the manufacturer's protocol. Sequencing of TCRB libraries was carried out on an Illumina MiSeq. On the authors' methods: Demultiplexing, trimming and gene mapping were performed with the kit vendor's proprietary platform. The immuneACCESS repertoire file appears here via TCRdb, limited to in-frame rearrangements. These files lack a portion of the clones; in checked studies, under half of the deficit traces to unresolved V genes, and the cause of the others is not known. The D gene and trimming were derived from the DNA, and the V and J assignments and clone size from that table. The sample table contains some 51,000 clones; only one count was recorded for around 80% of them. About 5% of the sample belongs to the ten largest clones. Beyond this particular receptor, the publication reports: Immune responses induced by the vaccine were seen in 90% to 95% of patients across multiple MHC alleles. The authors noted that analyses of patient blood samples could not be reproduced because of sample limitations. PBMC samples for TCRB deep sequencing were selected based on availability. Pseudoprogression appeared unrelated to alterations in the top peripheral T cell clonotypes detected by TCRB sequencing.

The time point label, read with the paper, signifies: week 5, during vaccination. Each vaccine dose was 300 ug of a 20-mer mutant IDH1 peptide in Montanide, given subcutaneously with topical imiquimod. Donors had newly diagnosed WHO grade 3 or 4 IDH1-mutant astrocytomas with loss of nuclear ATRX. The samples were drawn from NOA16, a multicentre, single-arm, open-label phase I trial in Germany that tested a mutant IDH1 peptide vaccine in humans for the first time. Genomic DNA for TCRB sequencing was extracted from EDTA blood using the DNeasy Blood and Tissue Kit. The junction shows trimming of 3 bases on V and 7 bases on J, plus 7 bases between the germline ends. Its CDR3 holds 12 amino acids, cysteine through phenylalanine. Only the CDR3 DNA stays, 36 bases, in frame from base 1. CDR1 and CDR2 (GTSNPN, SVGIG) derive from the germline V gene (reference sequence).

The sequenced sample was PBMCs, obtained from a glioma patient whose treatment included an IDH1 peptide vaccine. The source of this sequence is a man aged 45-65 years with glioma. Recombination joined TRBV30 with TRBJ1-6, with no reliable assignment of the D segment. The CDR3 corresponds to CAWRDFNSPLHF. The DNA reads TGTGCCTGGAGGGATTTCAATTCACCCCTCCACTTT.